These T cell receptor beta chains were read from a single sample in a study of blood T cell repertoires in COVID-19. Measured with immunoSEQ multiplex PCR; TCRdb has only the in-frame clones, and not every one. In the table there are tens of thousands of clones, 89% of which are singletons. Sequences were obtained from peripheral blood. Source of these receptors: a man between 60 and 75 years old with COVID-19, enrolled during active disease. Both conserved end residues are part of each CDR3. The order of the fields is D gene, J gene, V gene, clone size, CDR3 protein. The D gene is left open where the match is weak. A clone size is listed for some rows: how often the clone was seen (once, few, many), or a class if it is expanded.

d_gene: .; j_gene: TRBJ2-2; v_gene: TRBV5-1; abundance: .; CDR3aa: CASSLSIVGGELFF
d_gene: TRBD2; j_gene: TRBJ2-5; v_gene: TRBV5-1; abundance: .; CDR3aa: CASSLGTTSGSVETQYF
d_gene: .; j_gene: TRBJ1-3; v_gene: TRBV7-9; abundance: .; CDR3aa: CASSLVAASSGNTIYF
d_gene: TRBD1; j_gene: TRBJ2-1; v_gene: TRBV5-6; abundance: .; CDR3aa: CASSLTGQGYNEQFF
d_gene: .; j_gene: TRBJ2-6; v_gene: TRBV24-1; abundance: .; CDR3aa: CATSDTLSGANVLTF
d_gene: .; j_gene: TRBJ1-1; v_gene: TRBV29-1; abundance: .; CDR3aa: CSVALTRDTEAFF
d_gene: .; j_gene: TRBJ2-7; v_gene: TRBV20-1; abundance: .; CDR3aa: CSASQRGEQYF
d_gene: .; j_gene: TRBJ1-3; v_gene: TRBV9; abundance: .; CDR3aa: CASSVRAGGNTIYF
d_gene: .; j_gene: TRBJ1-1; v_gene: TRBV6-5; abundance: .; CDR3aa: CASSRGIGGEAFF
d_gene: .; j_gene: TRBJ1-4; v_gene: TRBV30; abundance: .; CDR3aa: CAWSGRGPEKLFF
d_gene: .; j_gene: TRBJ2-3; v_gene: TRBV11-3; abundance: .; CDR3aa: CASSLGSRDTQYF
d_gene: TRBD2; j_gene: TRBJ2-1; v_gene: TRBV5-1; abundance: once; CDR3aa: CASSLDLAGGNEQFF
d_gene: .; j_gene: TRBJ1-1; v_gene: TRBV5-4; abundance: .; CDR3aa: CASSGLGGNTEAFF
d_gene: .; j_gene: TRBJ2-4; v_gene: TRBV9; abundance: .; CDR3aa: CASSTRQDGDIQYF
d_gene: .; j_gene: TRBJ2-7; v_gene: TRBV9; abundance: .; CDR3aa: CASSPGIADYEQYF
d_gene: .; j_gene: TRBJ2-7; v_gene: TRBV18; abundance: .; CDR3aa: CASSPTLSSYEQYF
d_gene: .; j_gene: TRBJ2-1; v_gene: TRBV11-2; abundance: .; CDR3aa: CASSFRGPSSSYNEQFF
d_gene: TRBD1; j_gene: TRBJ2-7; v_gene: TRBV7-2; abundance: .; CDR3aa: CASSLNGGQESEQYF
d_gene: TRBD2; j_gene: TRBJ2-2; v_gene: TRBV6-6; abundance: .; CDR3aa: CASSYVGGVAGELFF
d_gene: .; j_gene: TRBJ1-2; v_gene: TRBV19; abundance: .; CDR3aa: CASSAEGTYGYTF
d_gene: TRBD1; j_gene: TRBJ1-1; v_gene: TRBV4-3; abundance: .; CDR3aa: CASRRRGDTEAFF
d_gene: TRBD2; j_gene: TRBJ2-3; v_gene: TRBV14; abundance: .; CDR3aa: CASSQELAGSRTQYF
d_gene: TRBD2; j_gene: TRBJ2-3; v_gene: TRBV3-1/TRBV3-2; abundance: .; CDR3aa: CASSGRARDTQYF
d_gene: .; j_gene: TRBJ2-2; v_gene: TRBV5-1; abundance: .; CDR3aa: CASSFSLNTGELFF
d_gene: .; j_gene: TRBJ2-7; v_gene: TRBV19; abundance: .; CDR3aa: CASTPQTGPYEQYF
d_gene: TRBD2; j_gene: TRBJ2-1; v_gene: TRBV28; abundance: .; CDR3aa: CASSLHGTSGDPYNEQFF
d_gene: TRBD2; j_gene: TRBJ2-7; v_gene: TRBV4-2; abundance: .; CDR3aa: CASSQGLAGPDEQYF
d_gene: TRBD1; j_gene: TRBJ1-5; v_gene: TRBV4-1; abundance: .; CDR3aa: CASSQDSRGTGSNQPQHF